This entry lists 29 T cell receptor beta chains sequenced from one sample in a study of post-analysis software for immune sequencing data (dated by TCRdb to about 2015). The library relied on PCR. Sequencing took place on an Illumina HiSeq 2500. To reduce PCR and sequencing biases, unique molecular identifiers were incorporated into the TCR beta cDNA libraries. TCRdb trimmed the raw reads at Q25, called clones with MiXCR and kept productive beta chains. Entries that share a CDR3 protein sequence are merged under the most common genes and DNA. The sample records hundreds of thousands of distinct CDR3 sequences, around 44% of which are singletons. The top ten clonotypes cover roughly 1.8% of the sample. Their antigens are not known. Broader findings and caveats from the paper: Patients showed significantly higher frequencies than controls for roughly 5 TRBV segments, among them TRBV5-6, TRBV5-1 and TRBV20-1.

The specimen was blood. Receptors were obtained from a girl under 18 with multiple sclerosis.

This clonotype appeared a few times. This CDR3 reads CAISAAATGLGNSPLHF. CDR3 nucleotides: TGTGCCATCAGTGCAGCGGCCACAGGCCTGGGAAATTCACCCCTCCACTTT. The V gene is TRBV10-3, the J gene TRBJ1-6; TRBD1 is a possible D gene (5 bases). CDR1 and CDR2 from the germline V gene are ENHRY and SYGVKD. CDR3 length equals 17 residues. V lost 4 bases to trimming and J lost 7 bases, with 20 bases between them.

This rearrangement joins TRBV7-2 to TRBJ2-7; 7 bases line up with TRBD1. Trimming cost V 5 bases and J 3 bases; bases outside gene matches: 10. CDR1 SGHTA and CDR2 FQGNSA come from the germline V gene. This CDR3 has 15 amino acids. The CDR3 coding sequence is TGTGCCAGCAGCACGAGCTGGCAGGGGGTCTACGAGCAGTACTTC. Encoded protein: CASSTSWQGVYEQYF. The full variable domain, in which reference TRBV7-2 and TRBJ2-7 provide the parts outside the CDR3, is GAGVSQSPSNKVTEKGKDVELRCDPISGHTALYWYRQSLGQGLEFLIYFQGNSAPDKSGLPSDRFSAERTGGSVSTLTIQRTQQEDSAVYLCASSTSWQGVYEQYFGPGTRLTVT.

The chain combines TRBV29-1 with TRBJ1-1, with no clear D. Trimming took off 7 bases at V and 8 bases at J, with 8 bases between the two ends. Germline lookup yields CDR1 SQVTM and CDR2 ANQGSEA. The CDR3 has 9 amino acids. CDR3 nucleotide sequence: TGCAGCGCTGGAGTGGAAGCTTTCTTT. This encodes CSAGVEAFF.

This clonotype was picked up one time. The genes are TRBV20-1 and TRBJ2-2; 7 nucleotides align to TRBD1. This CDR3 has 15 amino acids. The junction had 4 bases not matched to a gene; V was cut back by 1 base and J by 2 bases. Germline lookup yields CDR1 DFQATT and CDR2 SNEGSKA (reference sequence). CDR3 in DNA: TGCAGTGCTAGAGGAGGGACAGCTAACACCGGGGAGCTGTTTTTT. It specifies CSARGGTANTGELFF.

The V call is TRBV5-1, the J call TRBJ2-5, with D possibly being TRBD2 (5 bases). The CDR3 contains 14 residues. Germline CDR1 and CDR2: SGHRS and YFSETQ. Trimming shortened V by 4 bases and J by 3 bases, and 13 bases separated the two germline ends. DNA of the CDR3: TGCGCCAGCAGCCCAATCGGGGTTGAAGAGACCCAGTACTTC. Its translation is CASSPIGVEETQYF.

The rearrangement uses TRBV20-1 and TRBJ2-1, with 16 bases lining up with TRBD2. This CDR3 region has 14 residues. The trim removed 1 base at V and 14 bases at J, leaving 5 bases unmatched. Germline loops: CDR1 DFQATT, CDR2 SNEGSKA (reference sequence). CDR3 coding DNA: TGCAGTGCTAGAGCCGGGACTAGCGGGGGGGCAAAGTTCTTC. Amino acids: CSARAGTSGGAKFF.

As for this clonotype: A much larger clone lies one base from this, so it may be a read error. V is TRBV29-1 and J is TRBJ2-7; no reliable D call. Germline V lookup: CDR1 SQVTM, CDR2 ANQGSEA. The CDR3 contains 14 residues. The V end was cut by 4 bases, the J end by 0 bases, with 13 bases between. CDR3: CSVVDERNSYEQYF. The CDR3 region has the DNA TGCAGCGTTGTTGACGAGAGAAACTCCTACGAGCAGTACTTC.

The chain uses TRBV20-1 and TRBJ2-7; 9 nucleotides align to TRBD1. Germline loops: CDR1 DFQATT, CDR2 SNEGSKA (reference sequence). Germline trimming cut 3 bases from V and 4 bases from J; bases unmatched to any gene: 4. This CDR3 has 13 amino acids. The CDR3 DNA is TGCAGTGCTAGTTTGGACAGGGGTTACGAGCAGTACTTC. It encodes CSASLDRGYEQYF.

The chain joins TRBV7-2 to TRBJ1-1; 8 nucleotides match TRBD1. The CDR3 covers 13 residues. V trimming: 8 bases; J trimming: 4 bases; junction bases outside the gene matches: 6. Germline CDR1 reads SGHTA; CDR2 reads FQGNSA. The CDR3 protein is CASSRGLGTEAFF. In DNA form, the CDR3 reads TGTGCCAGCTCCAGGGGGCTGGGCACTGAAGCTTTCTTT.

The chain combines TRBV7-6 with TRBJ2-4, with 12 bases that match TRBD1. The assigned J gene may be wrong: the sequence end matches TRBJ2-7 better. Germline CDR1 is SGHVS and CDR2 is FNYEAQ. This CDR3 is built from 17 residues. The CDR3 DNA reads as TGTGCCAGCAGCTTACTCCCTCTGGGACAGGGGGCCAACGAGCAGTACTTC. Residues: CASSLLPLGQGANEQYF.

There are a few counts of this clonotype. J is TRBJ2-7 and V is TRBV5-6, with 7 bases matching TRBD1. CDR1 and CDR2 from the germline V gene are SGHDT and YYEEEE. The CDR3 runs 14 residues. V shed 4 bases and J 4 bases; nucleotides not matched to a gene: 8. The CDR3 reads CASSTRDSEYEQYF. CDR3 coding DNA: TGTGCCAGCAGCACCCGGGACAGTGAATACGAGCAGTACTTC. The full variable domain, in which reference TRBV5-6 and TRBJ2-7 provide the parts outside the CDR3, is DAGVTQSPTHLIKTRGQQVTLRCSPKSGHDTVSWYQQALGQGPQFIFQYYEEEERQRGNFPDRFSGHQFPNYSSELNVNALLLGDSALYLCASSTRDSEYEQYFGPGTRLTVT.

This clonotype has only a few counts. V is TRBV7-2 and J is TRBJ1-2; D gene unclear. Germline V gene sequence: CDR1 SGHTA, CDR2 FQGNSA. V was pared by 8 bases and J by 2 bases, with 15 bases between. This CDR3 region has 14 residues. DNA of the CDR3: TGTGCCAGCTCCCAGGCCGAACCCAACTATGGCTACACCTTC. Translating it yields CASSQAEPNYGYTF.

This clonotype was observed a handful of times. A much more abundant neighbour one base away suggests this may be a read error. The chain couples TRBV5-1 to TRBJ2-3, with 7 bases aligning to TRBD1. CDR3 size: 16 residues. The germline V gene encodes CDR1 SGHRS and CDR2 YFSETQ. For the CDR3, the DNA is TGCGCCAGCAGCTACCCCCATGGGGCCCGGACAGGTACGCAGTATTTT. Protein: CASSYPHGARTGTQYF.

The chain has TRBV7-9 and TRBJ2-7; maybe TRBD2 (5 bases). The CDR3 is made up of 13 amino acids. V lost 0 bases to trimming and J lost 4 bases, with 7 bases between them. CDR1 SEHNR and CDR2 FQNEAQ come from the germline V gene (reference sequence). The CDR3 DNA reads TGTGCCAGCAGCTTAGCAGCGGAATACGAGCAGTACTTC. Its translation is CASSLAAEYEQYF.

The chain combines TRBV12-3 or TRBV12-4 with TRBJ1-2; 7 bases fit TRBD1. V shed 6 bases, J shed 2 bases, and the junction held 3 bases outside the gene matches. The CDR3 runs 13 residues. The CDR3 protein is CASSMDRNYGYTF. CDR3 DNA sequence: TGTGCCAGCAGCATGGACAGGAACTATGGCTACACCTTC.

This chain links TRBV4-1 with TRBJ2-3; 7 nucleotides align to TRBD2. The trim removed 5 bases at V and 1 base at J, leaving 9 bases unmatched. Germline-derived CDR1 and CDR2 are MGHRA and YSYEKL. This CDR3 spans 16 amino acids. The CDR3 sequence: CASSESGAGGTDTQYF. The DNA of the CDR3 is TGCGCCAGCAGCGAAAGTGGGGCGGGGGGCACAGATACGCAGTATTTT.

This clonotype was counted a few times. The genes are TRBV6-5 and TRBJ1-4; 10 nucleotides align to TRBD1. V lost 1 base, J lost 6 bases, and 2 bases stayed unmatched. Germline assignment: CDR1 MNHEY and CDR2 SVGAGI. The CDR3 totals 15 residues. This chain's CDR3 is CASSYFGTGDEKLFF. The CDR3, as DNA: TGTGCCAGCAGTTACTTCGGGACAGGGGATGAAAAACTGTTTTTT.

This clonotype was counted only a few times. V is TRBV5-1 and J is TRBJ2-1; 10 bases are shared with TRBD1. Germline V CDR1 and CDR2: SGHRS, YFSETQ. The V and J ends lost 1 base and 4 bases, in that order; junction bases with no gene match: 5. The CDR3 sequence is 16 residues long. This CDR3 is CASSLPTGGAYNEQFF. The DNA for the CDR3 is TGCGCCAGCAGCTTGCCGACAGGGGGCGCTTACAATGAGCAGTTCTTC.

This clonotype was found a few times. The J gene is TRBJ2-1, the V gene TRBV24-1; 11 bases line up with TRBD2. The CDR3 is 17 amino acids. J gave up 7 bases and V 3 bases, and 10 bases lay outside the gene matches. CDR1 is KGHDR, CDR2 SFDVKD, per germline. CDR3 loop: CATSDASGTSGRNEQFF. The CDR3 DNA sequence: TGTGCCACCAGTGATGCTTCCGGGACTAGCGGCAGAAATGAGCAGTTCTTC.

The V gene is TRBV5-1, the J gene TRBJ2-1; TRBD2 might be the D (5 bases). The CDR3 is 13 residues long. The germline V gene has CDR1 SGHRS and CDR2 YFSETQ. V was clipped by 4 bases and J by 8 bases, with 13 bases between them. The CDR3 protein is CASSLGLSDEQFF. CDR3 DNA sequence: TGCGCCAGCAGCCTAGGACTGAGCGATGAGCAGTTCTTC.

This clonotype appeared a few times. The rearrangement links TRBV2 to TRBJ1-1; D gene ambiguous. The CDR3 totals 14 residues. Germline V gene sequence: CDR1 SNHLY, CDR2 FYNNEI. Trimming removed 1 base at V and 11 bases at J, with 17 bases between. CDR3 residues: CASSEGQGWIRAFF. Written as DNA, the CDR3 is TGTGCCAGCAGTGAAGGTCAAGGATGGATCCGGGCTTTCTTT.

J is TRBJ2-7 and V is TRBV12-3 or TRBV12-4; D perhaps matches TRBD1 (5 bases). The V and J ends lost 5 bases and 2 bases respectively, with 16 bases between them. The CDR3 spans 15 residues. The CDR3 DNA follows: TGTGCCAGCAGTCCTACACCAGGGCTTGCCTACGAGCAGTACTTC. Translating it yields CASSPTPGLAYEQYF.

The chain employs TRBV7-9 and TRBJ1-4; a weak D match, TRBD1 (5 bases). This CDR3 spans 15 amino acids. Germline-derived CDR1 and CDR2 are SEHNR and FQNEAQ (reference sequence). The V end was cut by 4 bases, the J end by 0 bases, with 9 bases between. DNA of the CDR3: TGTGCCAGCAGCTCGGGGCAGTCAACTAATGAAAAACTGTTTTTT. Its protein is CASSSGQSTNEKLFF.

V is TRBV11-2 and J is TRBJ2-7; D might be TRBD1 or TRBD2, each matching 5 bases. The J call may be faulty, since TRBJ2-5 better matches the DNA end. From germline, CDR1 is SGHAT and CDR2 FQNNGV. The CDR3 runs to 15 residues. For the CDR3, the DNA is TGTGCCAGCAGCTTAGGGGCCGGGGCCCCAGAGACCCAGTACTTC. This codes for CASSLGAGAPETQYF.

The CDR3 region is CASSSDPLDEQFF. The CDR3 DNA follows: TGTGCCAGCAGCTCGGACCCCTTAGATGAGCAGTTCTTC. This chain connects TRBV7-9 to TRBJ2-1; D remains unclear. With 4 bases removed from V and 8 bases from J, the gap between germline ends came to 12 bases. The CDR3 has 13 amino acids. Per germline, CDR1 SEHNR and CDR2 FQNEAQ (reference sequence). Full variable domain (remainder filled in from reference TRBV7-9 and TRBJ2-1): DTGVSQNPRHKITKRGQNVTFRCDPISEHNRLYWYRQTLGQGPEFLTYFQNEAQLEKSRLLSDRFSAERPKGSFSTLEIQRTEQGDSAMYLCASSSDPLDEQFFGPGTRLTVL.

This rearrangement joins TRBV7-2 to TRBJ2-5, with 11 nucleotides matching TRBD1. The J segment lost 4 bases and the V segment lost 5 bases, leaving 3 bases of the junction unmatched. The V gene's germline CDR1 is SGHTA and CDR2 FQGNSA. The CDR3 covers 14 residues. The CDR3 sequence: CASSRTGGIETQYF. The DNA for the CDR3 is TGTGCCAGCAGCAGGACAGGGGGCATAGAGACCCAGTACTTC.

This sequence joins TRBV5-6 and TRBJ2-1; D unclear. This CDR3 has 15 residues. V was shortened by 0 bases and J by 2 bases, with 9 bases between the two germline ends. In germline, CDR1 is SGHDT, CDR2 YYEEEE. The CDR3 nucleotides are TGTGCCAGCAGCTTGGACGTACCCGCCTACAATGAGCAGTTCTTC. Protein sequence: CASSLDVPAYNEQFF.

The chain is built from TRBV20-1 and TRBJ1-2; 7 bases map to TRBD1. The J segment lost 4 bases and the V segment lost 4 bases, leaving 9 bases of the junction unmatched. The CDR3 length is 14 residues. Germline V gives CDR1 DFQATT, CDR2 SNEGSKA (reference sequence). The CDR3 loop reads CSAIKGGAGYGYTF. The CDR3 DNA reads TGCAGTGCTATAAAAGGGGGCGCCGGCTATGGCTACACCTTC.

The J gene is TRBJ2-2, the V gene TRBV5-1; D not resolved. The CDR3 spans 15 residues. Germline CDR1 is SGHRS and CDR2 is YFSETQ. V dropped 2 bases and J dropped 3 bases, with 11 bases sitting between them. CDR3 bases: TGCGCCAGCAGCTTTCAACCACATTACACCGGGGAGCTGTTTTTT. This codes for CASSFQPHYTGELFF. Combining the CDR3 with reference TRBV5-1 and TRBJ2-2 gives the whole variable domain KAGVTQTPRYLIKTRGQQVTLSCSPISGHRSVSWYQQTPGQGLQFLFEYFSETQRNKGNFPGRFSGRQFSNSRSEMNVSTLELGDSALYLCASSFQPHYTGELFFGEGSRLTVL.